These T cell receptor beta chains were read from a single sample in a study of blood T cell repertoires in COVID-19. Only in-frame clones appear in the TCRdb table, and some are missing; sequencing was by immunoSEQ multiplex PCR. The table records 68,000 or so clones, roughly 80% of them present only once. The sample taken for sequencing was peripheral blood. These receptors came from a human donor in a cohort sampled during active COVID-19. Both conserved end residues are part of each CDR3. A D gene is named only where the DNA matches it firmly. The listing skips clone size in some rows; elsewhere it reads once, few, many or a size class.

j_call cdr3_length d_call clone_size v_call cdr3_aa cdr3_nt
TRBJ2-5 14 TRBD2 . TRBV19 CASREAGGRETQYF TGTGCCAGTAGAGAAGCGGGAGGAAGGGAGACCCAGTACTTC
TRBJ2-2 16 . . TRBV5-4 CASSLGLGENTGELFF TGTGCCAGCAGCTTGGGGCTCGGAGAAAACACCGGGGAGCTGTTTTTT
TRBJ2-5 13 . . TRBV19 CASSMTVQETQYF TGTGCCAGTAGTATGACAGTACAAGAGACCCAGTACTTC
TRBJ1-5 15 . many TRBV5-5 CASSPGGSGNQPQHF TGTGCCAGCAGCCCCGGGGGGTCGGGCAATCAGCCCCAGCATTTT
TRBJ2-1 14 TRBD1 . TRBV7-2 CASSVDRSYNEQFF TGTGCCAGCAGCGTGGACAGGTCCTACAATGAGCAGTTCTTC
TRBJ2-3 13 . once TRBV6-5 CASNREGTDTQYF TGTGCCAGCAATCGTGAGGGCACAGATACGCAGTATTTT
TRBJ1-6 14 TRBD1 . TRBV7-9 CASRKQGDNSPLHF TGTGCCAGCAGAAAACAGGGGGACAATTCACCCCTCCACTTT
TRBJ2-7 15 TRBD1 . TRBV11-2 CASSLVAGGVYEQYF TGTGCCAGCAGCTTAGTGGCAGGGGGAGTCTACGAGCAGTACTTC
TRBJ2-7 14 TRBD1 . TRBV2 CASSRQGGFYEQYF TGTGCCAGCAGTCGACAGGGGGGTTTTTACGAGCAGTACTTC
TRBJ2-3 13 . few TRBV27 CASSFGSTDTQYF TGTGCCAGCAGTTTTGGCAGCACAGATACGCAGTATTTT
TRBJ1-1 15 . . TRBV3-1/TRBV3-2 CASSQEWRDVTEAFF TGTGCCAGCAGCCAAGAGTGGAGGGACGTTACTGAAGCTTTCTTT
TRBJ2-3 11 . . TRBV24-1 CATSQSDTQYF TGTGCCACCAGCCAATCAGATACGCAGTATTTT
TRBJ2-1 12 TRBD2 . TRBV24-1 CATSEPGTTLLF TGTGCCACCAGTGAACCCGGGACTACCTTGCTCTTC
TRBJ2-7 12 TRBD2 . TRBV29-1 CSVEGGWQEQYF TGCAGCGTTGAGGGGGGGTGGCAGGAGCAGTACTTC
TRBJ2-1 18 TRBD1 . TRBV7-8 CASSFTGQGMGLDNEQFF TGTGCCAGCAGCTTTACTGGACAGGGTATGGGTCTTGACAATGAGCAGTTCTTC
TRBJ1-1 13 TRBD1 . TRBV10-3 CAISTGQGSEAFF TGTGCCATCAGTACGGGACAGGGTAGCGAAGCTTTCTTT
TRBJ1-5 16 . . TRBV7-8 CASSLVGGGSNQPQHF TGTGCCAGCAGCTTAGTGGGGGGAGGTAGCAATCAGCCCCAGCATTTT
TRBJ2-3 16 . . TRBV5-1 CASSEEGRGSADTQYF TGCGCCAGCAGCGAAGAAGGACGGGGAAGTGCAGATACGCAGTATTTT
TRBJ2-5 15 . . TRBV5-1 CASSLGGQGQETQYF TGCGCCAGCAGCTTGGGGGGGCAGGGACAAGAGACCCAGTACTTC
TRBJ2-1 17 TRBD2 . TRBV5-1 CASSLASSGRSYNEQFF TGCGCCAGCAGCTTGGCGTCTAGCGGACGCTCCTACAATGAGCAGTTCTTC
TRBJ2-7 15 TRBD2 . TRBV7-9 CASSSGLAGDNEQYF TGTGCCAGCAGCTCCGGACTAGCGGGAGATAACGAGCAGTACTTC
TRBJ2-5 14 . . TRBV7-8 CASSRVGRVETQYF TGTGCCAGCAGCCGAGTCGGCAGGGTGGAGACCCAGTACTTC